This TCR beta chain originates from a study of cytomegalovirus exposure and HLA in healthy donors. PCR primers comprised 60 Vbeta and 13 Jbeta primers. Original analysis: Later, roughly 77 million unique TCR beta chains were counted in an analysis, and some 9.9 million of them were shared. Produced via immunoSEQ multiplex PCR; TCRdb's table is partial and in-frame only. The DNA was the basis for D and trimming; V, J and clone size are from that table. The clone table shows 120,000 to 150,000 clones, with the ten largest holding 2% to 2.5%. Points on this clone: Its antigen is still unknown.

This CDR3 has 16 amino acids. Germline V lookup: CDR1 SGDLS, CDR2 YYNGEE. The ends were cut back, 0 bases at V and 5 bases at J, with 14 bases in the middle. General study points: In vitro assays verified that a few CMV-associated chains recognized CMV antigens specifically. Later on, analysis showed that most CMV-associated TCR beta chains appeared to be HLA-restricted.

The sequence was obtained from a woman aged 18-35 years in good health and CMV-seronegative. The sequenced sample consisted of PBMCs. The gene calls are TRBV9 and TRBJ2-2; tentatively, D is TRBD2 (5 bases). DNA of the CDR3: TGTGCCAGCAGCGTAGGTCCTAGCAGATTAACCGGGGAGCTGTTTTTT. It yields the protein CASSVGPSRLTGELFF.